Presented here are 25 T cell receptor beta chains from one specimen sequenced in a study of blood T cell repertoires in COVID-19. Generated by immunoSEQ multiplex PCR, the TCRdb table keeps only in-frame clones and is missing some. The data contain 300,000 to 400,000 clones, roughly 90% of them seen just once; the ten biggest clones take up 0.9% to 1%. The specimen sequenced was PBMCs or T cells enriched from blood (not recorded which). The receptors here all came from a woman aged 30 to 39 with acute COVID-19.

The chain recombines TRBV18 with TRBJ2-3; 12 bases are shared with TRBD1. CDR1 is KGHSH and CDR2 is LQKENI in the germline V gene. V was pared by 4 bases and J by 4 bases, with 6 bases of the junction left unmatched. The CDR3 is 16 residues long. CDR3 DNA sequence: TGTGCCAGCTCACTCTCCGGGACAGGGGGCTCAGATACGCAGTATTTT. Its protein is CASSLSGTGGSDTQYF.

The chain uses TRBV30 and TRBJ1-1; tentative D call: TRBD1 (6 bases). CDR3 length equals 14 residues. Germline V gene data show CDR1 as GTSNPN and CDR2 as SVGIG (reference sequence). V was pared by 4 bases and J by 1 base, with 13 bases between. CDR3 amino acids: CAWTPGQQNTEAFF. The CDR3 coding sequence is TGTGCCTGGACCCCGGGACAACAGAACACTGAAGCTTTCTTT. Using reference TRBV30 and TRBJ1-1 for the parts outside the CDR3, the full variable domain is SQTIHQWPATLVQPVGSPLSLECTVEGTSNPNLYWYRQAAGRGLQLLFYSVGIGQISSEVPQNLSASRPQDRQFILSSKKLLLSDSGFYLCAWTPGQQNTEAFFGQGTRLTVV.

This clone occurred a few times. The rearrangement uses TRBV13 and TRBJ1-3; D might be TRBD1 (6 bases). V was clipped by 4 bases and J by 4 bases, with 14 bases between them. The germline V gene encodes CDR1 PRHDT and CDR2 FYEKMQ (reference sequence). This CDR3 comprises 15 residues. As DNA, the CDR3 is TGTGCCAGCAGCTCGTGGACAGACCTAGGAAACACCATATATTTT. Translation: CASSSWTDLGNTIYF.

CDR3 in DNA: TGTGCCAGCAGTGAACTAGAGACTCCTACTTACGAGCAGTACTTC. Translated, it gives CASSELETPTYEQYF. The chain uses TRBV6-1 and TRBJ2-7; D is undetermined. Germline V gives CDR1 MNHNS, CDR2 SASEGT. This CDR3 has 15 residues. V shed 2 bases and J shed 4 bases, with 15 bases lying between them.

The V call is TRBV5-1, the J call TRBJ2-1; the D is unclear. CDR1 SGHRS and CDR2 YFSETQ come from the germline V gene. CDR3 length: 11 residues. V was trimmed by 5 bases and J by 9 bases, leaving 9 bases between them. The CDR3: CASRELAEQFF. DNA of the CDR3: TGCGCCAGCAGGGAATTAGCTGAGCAGTTCTTC. The complete variable domain, with remaining parts taken from reference TRBV5-1 and TRBJ2-1, reads KAGVTQTPRYLIKTRGQQVTLSCSPISGHRSVSWYQQTPGQGLQFLFEYFSETQRNKGNFPGRFSGRQFSNSRSEMNVSTLELGDSALYLCASRELAEQFFGPGTRLTVL.

This clone was detected a few times. An end of the junction differs from the germline gene, which may be a read error. The rearrangement links TRBV11-2 to TRBJ2-1; 11 bases line up with TRBD1. The CDR3 totals 12 residues. Germline-derived CDR1 and CDR2 are SGHAT and FQNNGV. CDR3 bases: TGTGCCAGCAGCTTAGGTGGGGACAGGGGGATCTTC. Protein sequence: CASSLGGDRGIF.

The rearrangement links TRBV21-1 to TRBJ1-5; the table names TRBD1, a call not compared with the DNA. TRBV21-1 is a known pseudogene. The CDR3 covers 12 residues. The CDR3 nucleotides are TGTGCCAGAATTCCATGCAATCAGCCCCAGCATTTT. Protein: CARIPCNQPQHF.

The V gene is TRBV19, the J gene TRBJ1-2, with 7 bases identical to TRBD1. The germline gives CDR1 LNHDA, CDR2 SQIVND (reference sequence). The CDR3 loop spans 16 amino acids. V trimming: 2 bases; J trimming: 3 bases; junction bases outside the gene matches: 9. CDR3 nucleotide sequence: TGTGCCAGTAGTATACCCCTGACAGGGAAACACTATGGCTACACCTTC. This translates into CASSIPLTGKHYGYTF.

The chain recombines TRBV2 with TRBJ2-6, with 8 bases that match TRBD1. In germline, CDR1 is SNHLY, CDR2 FYNNEI. The ends lost 6 bases at V and 0 bases at J; junction bases unmatched: 7. The CDR3 totals 17 residues. In DNA, the CDR3 is TGTGCCAGCAGCCACCGGACAGGGAACTCTGGGGCCAACGTCCTGACTTTC. This gives the protein CASSHRTGNSGANVLTF.

This sequence joins TRBV6-2 or TRBV6-3 and TRBJ2-1, with no clear D. CDR1 and CDR2 from the germline V gene are MNHEY and SVGEGT. Deletions cut 0 bases from V and 6 bases from J, with 9 bases between. This CDR3 is built from 14 residues. The CDR3 bases are TGTGCCAGCAGTTACTCGATCGGTACCAATGAGCAGTTCTTC. Amino acids: CASSYSIGTNEQFF.

This clone was seen a few times. V gene TRBV4-1 combines with J gene TRBJ1-4; 10 bases match TRBD1. The CDR3 totals 15 residues. V was pared by 4 bases and J by 7 bases, with 6 bases of the junction left unmatched. Germline-derived CDR1 and CDR2 are MGHRA and YSYEKL. CDR3: CASSPKGTGAEKLFF. CDR3 nucleotide sequence: TGCGCCAGCAGCCCTAAGGGGACAGGGGCTGAAAAACTGTTTTTT.

The V call is TRBV5-1, the J call TRBJ2-2; 12 bases are a match to TRBD1. V shed 5 bases and J 6 bases; nucleotides not matched to a gene: 11. The CDR3 extends over 17 amino acids. The germline CDR1 and CDR2 sequences are SGHRS and YFSETQ. CDR3 sequence reads: CASSFFGDRGPSGELFF. CDR3 nucleotides: TGCGCCAGCAGTTTCTTTGGGGACAGGGGGCCCTCCGGGGAGCTGTTTTTT. The entire variable domain, with the rest obtained from reference TRBV5-1 and TRBJ2-2, is as follows: KAGVTQTPRYLIKTRGQQVTLSCSPISGHRSVSWYQQTPGQGLQFLFEYFSETQRNKGNFPGRFSGRQFSNSRSEMNVSTLELGDSALYLCASSFFGDRGPSGELFFGEGSRLTVL.

The chain carries TRBV3-1 (or the pseudogene TRBV3-2) and TRBJ1-1; the match to TRBD1 covers 9 bases. CDR3 size: 13 residues. J lost 10 bases, V lost 4 bases, and 7 bases had no gene match. From germline, CDR1 is LGHDT and CDR2 YNNKEL (reference sequence). For the CDR3, the DNA is TGTGCCAGCAGCCTCCGGACAGGGGAGGGAGCTTTCTTT. It specifies CASSLRTGEGAFF.

This clone was counted once. The chain has TRBV19 and TRBJ2-1; 7 bases align to TRBD2. The V segment lost 7 bases and the J segment 3 bases; nucleotides outside the gene matches: 6. Germline-derived CDR1 and CDR2 are LNHDA and SQIVND (reference sequence). The CDR3 loop spans 14 amino acids. The CDR3 reads CASNKGLNYNEQFF. The CDR3 coding sequence is TGTGCCAGTAATAAGGGACTAAACTACAATGAGCAGTTCTTC.

V usage is TRBV5-1 and J usage is TRBJ1-2; possibly TRBD1 for D (5 bases). Trimming took off 0 bases at V and 4 bases at J, with 10 bases between the two ends. The CDR3 consists of 14 residues. Germline V gene data show CDR1 as SGHRS and CDR2 as YFSETQ. CDR3 bases: TGCGCCAGCAGCTTGGAGGCGGGGACCTATGGCTACACCTTC. This codes for CASSLEAGTYGYTF.

The DNA for the CDR3 is TGTGCCAGCAGGGGGACTTTTCAAACTTTCTTT. Residues: CASRGTFQTFF. This chain connects TRBV12-3 or TRBV12-4 to TRBJ1-1; TRBD1 is a possible D gene (5 bases). CDR3 size: 11 residues. Trimming removed 6 bases at V and 12 bases at J, with 14 bases between.

The V call is TRBV1, the J call TRBJ1-6. TRBV1 is noted as a pseudogene. CDR3 length: 14 residues. The CDR3 protein is CTSSQDRAATSLHF. CDR3 DNA sequence: TGCACCAGCAGCCAAGATCGAGCGGCCACCTCCCTCCACTTT.

V gene TRBV9 combines with J gene TRBJ1-4; no clear D. The germline CDR1 and CDR2 sequences are SGDLS and YYNGEE. The CDR3 is made up of 13 amino acids. The ends were cut back, 4 bases at V and 8 bases at J, with 12 bases in the middle. CDR3 sequence: CASSPRGREKLFF. The CDR3 DNA reads TGTGCCAGCAGCCCCCGTGGTAGAGAAAAACTGTTTTTT. Full variable domain (rest looked up from reference TRBV9 and TRBJ1-4): DSGVTQTPKHLITATGQRVTLRCSPRSGDLSVYWYQQSLDQGLQFLIQYYNGEERAKGNILERFSAQQFPDLHSELNLSSLELGDSALYFCASSPRGREKLFFGSGTQLSVL.

This clone was seen a handful of times. The chain couples TRBV30 to TRBJ1-2, with TRBD1 matching over 8 bases. CDR3 length: 13 residues. Germline loops: CDR1 GTSNPN, CDR2 SVGIG (reference sequence). The V gene end was trimmed by 0 bases and the J gene end by 12 bases; junction bases not matched to a gene: 9. DNA of the CDR3: TGTGCCTGGAGTGTACTGACAGGGGAAAAAAACACCTTC. This codes for CAWSVLTGEKNTF. The full variable domain, rest sourced from reference TRBV30 and TRBJ1-2, is SQTIHQWPATLVQPVGSPLSLECTVEGTSNPNLYWYRQAAGRGLQLLFYSVGIGQISSEVPQNLSASRPQDRQFILSSKKLLLSDSGFYLCAWSVLTGEKNTFGSGTRLTVV.

This chain uses TRBV7-9 with TRBJ2-2; 13 bases align to TRBD2. The CDR3 length is 16 residues. Trimming cost V 3 bases and J 7 bases; bases outside gene matches: 5. The germline V gene has CDR1 SEHNR and CDR2 FQNEAQ (reference sequence). CDR3 DNA: TGTGCCAGCAGCTTCTGGACTAGCGGGGGCAACGGGGAGCTGTTTTTT. As protein: CASSFWTSGGNGELFF. The whole variable domain, filled in from reference TRBV7-9 and TRBJ2-2, reads DTGVSQNPRHKITKRGQNVTFRCDPISEHNRLYWYRQTLGQGPEFLTYFQNEAQLEKSRLLSDRFSAERPKGSFSTLEIQRTEQGDSAMYLCASSFWTSGGNGELFFGEGSRLTVL.

The V call is TRBV2, the J call TRBJ2-7; D unclear. The CDR3 spans 14 residues. Deletions cut 1 base from V and 1 base from J, with 8 bases between. Germline V CDR1 and CDR2: SNHLY, FYNNEI. Here the CDR3 DNA reads TGTGCCAGCAGTGAAGTGCGGAGATCCTACGAGCAGTACTTC. This gives the protein CASSEVRRSYEQYF.

The J gene is TRBJ2-7, the V gene TRBV3-1 (or the pseudogene TRBV3-2), with D perhaps TRBD1 (6 bases). Germline V gene sequence: CDR1 LGHDT, CDR2 YNNKEL (reference sequence). The CDR3 covers 16 residues. V lost 4 bases, J lost 0 bases, and 16 bases lay in between. CDR3 sequence: CASSLTGIPSSYEQYF. The DNA for the CDR3 is TGTGCCAGCAGCCTAACAGGGATCCCGAGCTCCTACGAGCAGTACTTC.

V usage is TRBV9 and J usage is TRBJ1-6; D gene ambiguous. Germline V gene lookup returns CDR1 SGDLS and CDR2 YYNGEE. The CDR3 sequence is 16 residues long. Trimming took off 0 bases at V and 6 bases at J, with 13 bases between the two ends. CDR3 in amino acids: CASSVGRSSGNSPLHF. CDR3 DNA sequence: TGTGCCAGCAGCGTAGGCAGATCCTCGGGTAATTCACCCCTCCACTTT.

The CDR3 DNA sequence: TGTGCCAGCAAGCTAGCGGGGGGAACCGGGGAGCTGTTTTTT. This codes for CASKLAGGTGELFF. This sequence joins TRBV2 and TRBJ2-2; TRBD2 matches at 11 bases. There are 14 residues in the CDR3. V lost 7 bases to trimming and J lost 5 bases; unmatched junction nucleotides: 3. Germline V gene sequence: CDR1 SNHLY, CDR2 FYNNEI.

The gene calls are TRBV5-1 and TRBJ2-1, with TRBD2 as a possible D gene (6 bases). The V end lost 1 base, the J end lost 10 bases, and 15 bases lay between the germline ends. Germline CDR1 is SGHRS and CDR2 is YFSETQ. CDR3 length equals 14 residues. The CDR3 reads CASSLNLVAGEQFF. CDR3 DNA: TGCGCCAGCAGCTTGAACCTCGTGGCGGGGGAGCAGTTCTTC.